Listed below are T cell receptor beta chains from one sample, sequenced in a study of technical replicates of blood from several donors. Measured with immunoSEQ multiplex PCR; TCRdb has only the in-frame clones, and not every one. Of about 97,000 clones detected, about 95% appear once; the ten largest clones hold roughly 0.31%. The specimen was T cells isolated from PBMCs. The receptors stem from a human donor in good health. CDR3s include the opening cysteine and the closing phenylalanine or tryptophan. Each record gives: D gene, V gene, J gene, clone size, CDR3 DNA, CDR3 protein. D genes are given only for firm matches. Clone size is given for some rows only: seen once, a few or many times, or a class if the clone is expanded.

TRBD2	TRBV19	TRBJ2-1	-	TGTGCCAGTAGTATAGGTTCTAGCGGGAGGCTCTACAATGAGCAGTTCTTC	CASSIGSSGRLYNEQFF
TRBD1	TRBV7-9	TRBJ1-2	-	TGTGCCAGCAGCTTGATTCCAGGGGGCGCAGATGGCTACACCTTC	CASSLIPGGADGYTF
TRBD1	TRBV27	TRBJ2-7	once	TGTGCCAGCAGTTTATCGAGGGACAGGGCCTACGAGCAGTACTTC	CASSLSRDRAYEQYF
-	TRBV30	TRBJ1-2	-	TGTGCCTGGAGTGCGCGCAGGGCCGATGGCTACACCTTC	CAWSARRADGYTF
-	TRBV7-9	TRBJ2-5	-	TGTGCCAGCAGCTTTATAACAGGGCGGCAAGAGACCCAGTACTTC	CASSFITGRQETQYF
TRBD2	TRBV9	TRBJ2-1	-	TGTGCCAGCAGCGGAGGACTAGCGGGTTACAATGAGCAGTTCTTC	CASSGGLAGYNEQFF
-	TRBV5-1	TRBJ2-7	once	TGCGCCAGCAGATTCGACAGCTCCTACGAGCAGTACTTC	CASRFDSSYEQYF
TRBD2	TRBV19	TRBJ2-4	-	TGTGCCAGTAAGGACCCTAGCGGGAGCCTTCTTCAGTACTTC	CASKDPSGSLLQYF
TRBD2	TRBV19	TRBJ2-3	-	TGTGCCAGTAGTATGAGTAGCGGGAGGGCCATAAGCACAGATACGCAGTATTTT	CASSMSSGRAISTDTQYF
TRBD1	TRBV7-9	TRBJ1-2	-	TGTGCCAGCAGCTCGAGACAGGGTAATAACTATGGCTACACCTTC	CASSSRQGNNYGYTF
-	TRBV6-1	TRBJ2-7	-	TGTGCCAGCAGCCTTGACTCTAATTTCTACGAGCAGTACTTC	CASSLDSNFYEQYF